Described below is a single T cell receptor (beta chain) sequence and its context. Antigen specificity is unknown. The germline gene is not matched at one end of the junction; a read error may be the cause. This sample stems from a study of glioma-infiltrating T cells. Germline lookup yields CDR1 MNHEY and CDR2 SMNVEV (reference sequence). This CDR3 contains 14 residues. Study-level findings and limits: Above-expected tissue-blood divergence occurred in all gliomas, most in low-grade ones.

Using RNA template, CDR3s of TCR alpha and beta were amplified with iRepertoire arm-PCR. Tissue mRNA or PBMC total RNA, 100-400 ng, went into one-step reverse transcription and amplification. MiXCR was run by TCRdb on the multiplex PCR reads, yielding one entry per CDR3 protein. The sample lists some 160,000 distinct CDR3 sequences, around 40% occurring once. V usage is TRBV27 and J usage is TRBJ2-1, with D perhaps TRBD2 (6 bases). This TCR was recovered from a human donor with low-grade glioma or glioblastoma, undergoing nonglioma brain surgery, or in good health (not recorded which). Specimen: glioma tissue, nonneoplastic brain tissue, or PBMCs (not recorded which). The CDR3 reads CASRVGSSYNEKFF. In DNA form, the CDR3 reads TGTGCCAGCAGAGTCGGGAGCTCCTACAATGAGAAGTTCTTC.